This is a list of T cell receptor beta chains from one sample in a study of T-cell reconstitution after alpha-beta-depleted transplantation in children. TCRdb re-analysed the PCR reads in MiXCR, keeping a single row per CDR3 protein. This sample has 450,000 to 500,000 distinct CDR3 sequences, with under 15% found just once. Here the sequenced sample was PBMCs from the stem cell graft donor, taken from the stem cell graft. These receptors were collected from a human donor who donated a stem cell graft to a child with combined immunodeficiency. Each CDR3 is given with its conserved first and last residue. Each record gives: D gene, J gene, V gene, clone size, CDR3 DNA, CDR3 protein. D genes are given only for firm matches. Size tells how often a clone was seen (once, few, many) or the class of an expanded clone, and some rows leave it out.

d_call: TRBD2
j_call: TRBJ2-3
v_call: TRBV4-3
clone_size: few
cdr3_nt: TGCGCCAGCAGCCTATCCGGCGGGGGGGTGTCAGATACGCAGTATTTT
cdr3_aa: CASSLSGGGVSDTQYF

d_call: TRBD1
j_call: TRBJ2-7
v_call: TRBV9
clone_size: NA
cdr3_nt: TGTGCCAGCAGCGTAGGGGGGACAGGTATATACGAGCAGTACTTC
cdr3_aa: CASSVGGTGIYEQYF

d_call: NA
j_call: TRBJ2-1
v_call: TRBV29-1
clone_size: few
cdr3_nt: TGCAGCGTTGAGACTGGGACTCTGGCTCCCTACAATGAGCAGTTCTTC
cdr3_aa: CSVETGTLAPYNEQFF

d_call: NA
j_call: TRBJ1-1
v_call: TRBV12-3/TRBV12-4
clone_size: many
cdr3_nt: TGTGCCAGTTCCAGAGGGTCCTACACTGAAGCTTTCTTT
cdr3_aa: CASSRGSYTEAFF

d_call: NA
j_call: TRBJ1-1
v_call: TRBV29-1
clone_size: few
cdr3_nt: TGCAGCGTTGAGGCGGGCCGGGGGGGTCCTGAAGCTTTCTTT
cdr3_aa: CSVEAGRGGPEAFF

d_call: TRBD2
j_call: TRBJ2-1
v_call: TRBV2
clone_size: NA
cdr3_nt: TGTGCCAGCAGTGGCCTAGCGGGGTTCAATGAGCAGTTCTTC
cdr3_aa: CASSGLAGFNEQFF

d_call: TRBD2
j_call: TRBJ2-7
v_call: TRBV20-1
clone_size: NA
cdr3_nt: TGCAGTGCTAGAGATCCCGCTCCTAACGGCGGGGGGCAGTACTTC
cdr3_aa: CSARDPAPNGGGQYF

d_call: TRBD2
j_call: TRBJ2-5
v_call: TRBV24-1
clone_size: NA
cdr3_nt: TGTGCCACCAGTGACCCCGGGGCGGGGGACCAAGAGACCCAGTACTTC
cdr3_aa: CATSDPGAGDQETQYF

d_call: TRBD1
j_call: TRBJ2-3
v_call: TRBV15
clone_size: few
cdr3_nt: TGTGCCACCAGCAGAGGTCGGGACAGGGTAACCGATACGCAGTATTTT
cdr3_aa: CATSRGRDRVTDTQYF

d_call: NA
j_call: TRBJ1-2
v_call: TRBV12-3/TRBV12-4
clone_size: few
cdr3_nt: TGTGCCAGCAGCGACAGGACTACTTATGGCTACACCTTC
cdr3_aa: CASSDRTTYGYTF

d_call: TRBD1
j_call: TRBJ1-6
v_call: TRBV20-1
clone_size: many
cdr3_nt: TGCAGTGCTAGAGATCATGGGACAGGGGGTAATTCACCCCTCCACTTT
cdr3_aa: CSARDHGTGGNSPLHF

d_call: NA
j_call: TRBJ2-5
v_call: TRBV7-2
clone_size: few
cdr3_nt: TGTGCCAGCAGCTTCCCGGGGAGGATGCAAGAGACCCAGTACTTC
cdr3_aa: CASSFPGRMQETQYF

d_call: NA
j_call: TRBJ2-1
v_call: TRBV27
clone_size: many
cdr3_nt: TGTGCCAGCAGTTTTTCGGACAGTATCAATGAGCAGTTCTTC
cdr3_aa: CASSFSDSINEQFF

d_call: TRBD2
j_call: TRBJ2-5
v_call: TRBV19
clone_size: NA
cdr3_nt: TGTGCCAGTAGTATGTCCAGCGGGGGCCAAGAGACCCAGTACTTC
cdr3_aa: CASSMSSGGQETQYF

d_call: NA
j_call: TRBJ2-1
v_call: TRBV24-1
clone_size: few
cdr3_nt: TGTGCCACCAGTGGGACAGATATAGCCTACAATGAGCAGTTCTTC
cdr3_aa: CATSGTDIAYNEQFF

d_call: TRBD1
j_call: TRBJ2-2
v_call: TRBV5-1
clone_size: many
cdr3_nt: TGCGCCAGCAGCTTGGGGACAGGGCTCGGCGGGGAGCTGTTTTTT
cdr3_aa: CASSLGTGLGGELFF

d_call: NA
j_call: TRBJ2-3
v_call: TRBV7-3
clone_size: many
cdr3_nt: TGTGCCAGCAGCTTAGGGCATAGCACAGATACGCAGTATTTT
cdr3_aa: CASSLGHSTDTQYF

d_call: NA
j_call: TRBJ2-5
v_call: TRBV20-1
clone_size: many
cdr3_nt: TGCAGTGCTAGAGAAGGACCAAATGAAGAGACCCAGTACTTC
cdr3_aa: CSAREGPNEETQYF

d_call: NA
j_call: TRBJ1-1
v_call: TRBV7-9
clone_size: few
cdr3_nt: TGTGCCAGCAGTCACACTGAAGCTTTCTTT
cdr3_aa: CASSHTEAFF

d_call: NA
j_call: TRBJ1-6
v_call: TRBV7-8
clone_size: few
cdr3_nt: TGTGCCAGCAGCTTAGACCCTAATTCACCCCTCCACTTT
cdr3_aa: CASSLDPNSPLHF

d_call: TRBD2
j_call: TRBJ2-2
v_call: TRBV6-5
clone_size: few
cdr3_nt: TGTGCCAGCAGTTACCTGGGGAGGGCCGGGGAGCTGTTTTTT
cdr3_aa: CASSYLGRAGELFF

d_call: TRBD2
j_call: TRBJ2-3
v_call: TRBV24-1
clone_size: few
cdr3_nt: TGTGCCACCAGTGAGCGGACTAGCGGGAGGGTACCAGATACGCAGTATTTT
cdr3_aa: CATSERTSGRVPDTQYF

d_call: NA
j_call: TRBJ2-5
v_call: TRBV29-1
clone_size: few
cdr3_nt: TGCAGCGTCGGCGATGGGGCCGGGGAGACCCAGTACTTC
cdr3_aa: CSVGDGAGETQYF

d_call: TRBD2
j_call: TRBJ2-1
v_call: TRBV4-2
clone_size: NA
cdr3_nt: TGTGCCATGAGCCAAGGACTAGCGGGACTCATGACCTACAATGAGCAGTTCTTC
cdr3_aa: CAMSQGLAGLMTYNEQFF

d_call: TRBD1
j_call: TRBJ2-7
v_call: TRBV11-1
clone_size: NA
cdr3_nt: TGTGCCAGCAGCGCGGACAGGATCTACGAGCAGTACTTC
cdr3_aa: CASSADRIYEQYF

d_call: NA
j_call: TRBJ2-1
v_call: TRBV12-3/TRBV12-4
clone_size: few
cdr3_nt: TGTGCCAGCAGTTGGGTTCGGAGTAGCGATGAGCAGTTCTTC
cdr3_aa: CASSWVRSSDEQFF

d_call: TRBD2
j_call: TRBJ2-1
v_call: TRBV10-3
clone_size: NA
cdr3_nt: TGTGCCATCAGTGAGTTGTCCGGGACTAGCGGGAGCTCGGTGTACAATGAGCAGTTCTTC
cdr3_aa: CAISELSGTSGSSVYNEQFF

d_call: NA
j_call: TRBJ1-5
v_call: TRBV7-8
clone_size: NA
cdr3_nt: TGTGCCAGCAGCTTATACGGGGATCAGCCCCAGCATTTT
cdr3_aa: CASSLYGDQPQHF

d_call: NA
j_call: TRBJ1-6
v_call: TRBV20-1
clone_size: few
cdr3_nt: TGCAGTGCTAGAGGCAGCCGGAATTCACCCCTCCACTTT
cdr3_aa: CSARGSRNSPLHF

d_call: TRBD1
j_call: TRBJ1-6
v_call: TRBV7-8
clone_size: many
cdr3_nt: TGTGCCAGCAGCTTGGGACAGGTGAATTCACCCCTCCACTTT
cdr3_aa: CASSLGQVNSPLHF

d_call: NA
j_call: TRBJ2-7
v_call: TRBV6-2/TRBV6-3
clone_size: NA
cdr3_nt: TGTGCCAGCAGTTACAAACCCTCGGACGAACGGAGAGAGCAGTACTTC
cdr3_aa: CASSYKPSDERREQYF

d_call: TRBD2
j_call: TRBJ2-1
v_call: TRBV7-8
clone_size: NA
cdr3_nt: TGTGCCAGCAGCTTATCCCGCGGGGGCAAGCGGGAGATAAACAATGAGCAGTTCTTC
cdr3_aa: CASSLSRGGKREINNEQFF

d_call: NA
j_call: TRBJ2-7
v_call: TRBV6-1
clone_size: few
cdr3_nt: TGTGCCAGCAGTGTTGGGAGCCCCGCTTCTCGAACGGAGCAGTACTTC
cdr3_aa: CASSVGSPASRTEQYF

d_call: NA
j_call: TRBJ2-7
v_call: TRBV9
clone_size: NA
cdr3_nt: TGTGCCAGCAGCGTAGAGGGGCACTCCTACGAGCAGTACTTC
cdr3_aa: CASSVEGHSYEQYF

d_call: NA
j_call: TRBJ1-1
v_call: TRBV5-5
clone_size: few
cdr3_nt: TGTGCCAGCAGCTCTTTCATGGTAGGCACTGAAGCTTTCTTT
cdr3_aa: CASSSFMVGTEAFF

d_call: NA
j_call: TRBJ2-1
v_call: TRBV12-3/TRBV12-4
clone_size: NA
cdr3_nt: TGTGCCAGCACCCCCTCGACGGGAATTAACTACAATGAGCAGTTCTTC
cdr3_aa: CASTPSTGINYNEQFF

d_call: TRBD2
j_call: TRBJ2-7
v_call: TRBV12-3/TRBV12-4
clone_size: many
cdr3_nt: TGTGCCAGCAGCCCGGGGACTAGCGCTTACGAGCAGTACTTC
cdr3_aa: CASSPGTSAYEQYF

d_call: NA
j_call: TRBJ2-7
v_call: TRBV7-6
clone_size: few
cdr3_nt: TGTGCCAGCAGCTCTGGGCGGGAATACGAGCAGTACTTC
cdr3_aa: CASSSGREYEQYF

d_call: TRBD2
j_call: TRBJ2-3
v_call: TRBV12-3/TRBV12-4
clone_size: NA
cdr3_nt: TGTGCCAGCAGTCTATCGCCGGGACTAGCGGCAGATACGCAGTATTTT
cdr3_aa: CASSLSPGLAADTQYF

d_call: TRBD2
j_call: TRBJ2-5
v_call: TRBV5-1
clone_size: few
cdr3_nt: TGCGCCAGCAGCAGGAAGGCCCGGACTAGCGGCCAAGAGACCCAGTACTTC
cdr3_aa: CASSRKARTSGQETQYF

d_call: NA
j_call: TRBJ2-7
v_call: TRBV12-3/TRBV12-4
clone_size: few
cdr3_nt: TGTGCCAGCAGTTTAATAGTTGGGTCCGGACAGCGTCGGGGACTGTACTTC
cdr3_aa: CASSLIVGSGQRRGLYF

d_call: NA
j_call: TRBJ1-1
v_call: TRBV6-1
clone_size: many
cdr3_nt: TGTGCCAGCAGTGAGGGGAGGCGCGGAGGTACTGAAGCTTTCTTT
cdr3_aa: CASSEGRRGGTEAFF

d_call: NA
j_call: TRBJ2-7
v_call: TRBV5-6
clone_size: few
cdr3_nt: TGTGCCAGCAGCTTTTCGGACCTCATGGAGCAGTACTTC
cdr3_aa: CASSFSDLMEQYF

d_call: NA
j_call: TRBJ2-2
v_call: TRBV6-2/TRBV6-3
clone_size: NA
cdr3_nt: TGTGCCAGCACGGGCCCACCACGTGATGCCGGGGAGCTGTTTTTT
cdr3_aa: CASTGPPRDAGELFF

d_call: NA
j_call: TRBJ2-7
v_call: TRBV2
clone_size: few
cdr3_nt: TGTGCCAGCAGTGAATCCAGGTCAGCCCAAACCTACGAGCAGTACTTC
cdr3_aa: CASSESRSAQTYEQYF

d_call: NA
j_call: TRBJ1-1
v_call: TRBV27
clone_size: NA
cdr3_nt: TGTGCCAGCAGTTTAGCGGGACGGCGTCCCATGAACACTGAAGCTTTCTTT
cdr3_aa: CASSLAGRRPMNTEAFF

d_call: NA
j_call: TRBJ2-2
v_call: TRBV6-2/TRBV6-3
clone_size: NA
cdr3_nt: TGTGCCAGCAGTGCCCAGGTCTACACCGGGGAGCTGTTTTTT
cdr3_aa: CASSAQVYTGELFF

d_call: TRBD1
j_call: TRBJ2-7
v_call: TRBV18
clone_size: few
cdr3_nt: TGTGCCAGCTCACCACCTTACGGGACAGGGGATTACGAGCAGTACTTC
cdr3_aa: CASSPPYGTGDYEQYF

d_call: NA
j_call: TRBJ2-5
v_call: TRBV15
clone_size: NA
cdr3_nt: TGTGCCACCAGCAGTCCGAGCACGCGGGAGACCCAGTACTTC
cdr3_aa: CATSSPSTRETQYF

d_call: TRBD1
j_call: TRBJ2-7
v_call: TRBV18
clone_size: NA
cdr3_nt: TGTGCCAGCTCACCACGGGTGACAGGGAGCAACTACGAGCAGTACTTC
cdr3_aa: CASSPRVTGSNYEQYF

d_call: NA
j_call: TRBJ1-2
v_call: TRBV18
clone_size: NA
cdr3_nt: TGTGCCAGCTCACCGGCACTTTCTAACTATGGCTACACCTTC
cdr3_aa: CASSPALSNYGYTF

d_call: TRBD1
j_call: TRBJ1-1
v_call: TRBV6-2/TRBV6-3
clone_size: few
cdr3_nt: TGTGCCAGCAAGACAGGGGGCGCGTTTACTGAAGCTTTCTTT
cdr3_aa: CASKTGGAFTEAFF

d_call: NA
j_call: TRBJ2-7
v_call: TRBV12-3/TRBV12-4
clone_size: NA
cdr3_nt: TGTGCCAGCAGTTACAGAATTCACCCCTACGAGCAGTACTTC
cdr3_aa: CASSYRIHPYEQYF

d_call: NA
j_call: TRBJ2-7
v_call: TRBV28
clone_size: NA
cdr3_nt: TGTGCCAGCAGGAATAGTGAGGTCCCCTACGAGCAGTACTTC
cdr3_aa: CASRNSEVPYEQYF

d_call: TRBD1
j_call: TRBJ2-7
v_call: TRBV6-5
clone_size: many
cdr3_nt: TGTGCCAGCAGTTACCTGCAGGGACAGATCGAGCAGTACTTC
cdr3_aa: CASSYLQGQIEQYF

d_call: TRBD2
j_call: TRBJ2-5
v_call: TRBV29-1
clone_size: few
cdr3_nt: TGCAGCGTTGTGCTAGCGGGGTTGAAGACCCAGTACTTC
cdr3_aa: CSVVLAGLKTQYF

d_call: TRBD2
j_call: TRBJ2-3
v_call: TRBV20-1
clone_size: many
cdr3_nt: TGCAGTGCTAGAGTGGCGGGAGTGAGTACAGATACGCAGTATTTT
cdr3_aa: CSARVAGVSTDTQYF

d_call: NA
j_call: TRBJ2-1
v_call: TRBV11-3
clone_size: NA
cdr3_nt: TGTGCCAGCAGCTCCCCGTCAGGCAATGAGCAGTTCTTC
cdr3_aa: CASSSPSGNEQFF